A single sample is the source of the 22 T cell receptor beta chains below, sequenced in a study of blood T cell repertoires in COVID-19. Sequenced by immunoSEQ multiplex PCR; TCRdb stores in-frame clones only, minus some. The table records about 150,000 clones, roughly 83% of them present only once. Specimen: peripheral blood. These receptors came from a woman in her sixties with COVID-19, enrolled during active disease.

This chain connects TRBV27 to TRBJ1-2, with a tentative D call TRBD1 (5 bases). The V end lost 6 bases, the J end lost 4 bases, and 15 bases lay between the germline ends. The CDR3 sequence is 14 residues long. The germline CDR1 and CDR2 sequences are MNHEY and SMNVEV (reference sequence). CDR3 sequence: CASSPLDRFYGYTF. Here the CDR3 DNA reads TGTGCCAGCAGCCCCTTAGACAGATTCTATGGCTACACCTTC.

The rearrangement links TRBV29-1 to TRBJ2-5, with D possibly being TRBD2 (6 bases). The CDR3 runs to 14 residues. Germline V gene data show CDR1 as SQVTM and CDR2 as ANQGSEA. V gave up 3 bases and J gave up 4 bases, with 15 bases separating them. CDR3: CSVDRGIMGETQYF. As DNA, the CDR3 is TGCAGCGTTGACCGGGGGATTATGGGAGAGACCCAGTACTTC.

The V and J genes are TRBV10-1 and TRBJ2-2; a possible D gene is TRBD1 (5 bases). Looked up from germline, CDR1 is WNHNN and CDR2 is SYGVQD (reference sequence). Trimming pared 5 bases from V and 4 bases from J, leaving 11 bases between. The CDR3 totals 14 residues. CDR3 sequence (DNA): TGCGCCAGCAGTCAGGGTGGTGCCACCGGGGAGCTGTTTTTT. The encoded protein is CASSQGGATGELFF.

V gene TRBV18 combines with J gene TRBJ2-7; 7 bases are shared with TRBD1. Germline V gives CDR1 KGHSH, CDR2 LQKENI. The CDR3 loop spans 14 amino acids. The trim removed 2 bases at V and 4 bases at J, leaving 5 bases unmatched. The CDR3 DNA reads TGTGCCAGCTCACCAAGGGGGCTAGGTTACGAGCAGTACTTC. It translates to CASSPRGLGYEQYF. The complete variable domain, with remaining parts taken from reference TRBV18 and TRBJ2-7, reads NAGVMQNPRHLVRRRGQEARLRCSPMKGHSHVYWYRQLPEEGLKFMVYLQKENIIDESGMPKERFSAEFPKEGPSILRIQQVVRGDSAAYFCASSPRGLGYEQYFGPGTRLTVT.

This chain connects TRBV7-8 to TRBJ2-1; tentative D call: TRBD1 (5 bases). This CDR3 contains 11 residues. From germline, CDR1 is SGHVS and CDR2 FQNEAQ. Deletions cut 4 bases from V and 8 bases from J, with 6 bases between. The CDR3 DNA reads TGTGCCAGCAGCTCCAGGGATGAGCAGTTCTTC. Translated, it gives CASSSRDEQFF.

This chain uses TRBV6-1 with TRBJ2-7, with unresolved D. CDR3 length: 11 residues. Trimming took off 2 bases at V and 3 bases at J, with 2 bases between the two ends. CDR1 MNHNS and CDR2 SASEGT come from the germline V gene. The CDR3 spells CASSELYEQYV. DNA for the CDR3: TGTGCCAGCAGTGAACTCTACGAGCAGTACGTC.

CDR3 DNA sequence: TGCGCCAGCAGCTTAAACCTAGCGGCCACCGATGAGCAGTTCTTC. Amino acid sequence: CASSLNLAATDEQFF. The rearrangement links TRBV5-1 to TRBJ2-1; 7 bases align to TRBD2. Losses at the gene ends were 2 bases for V and 8 bases for J; bases not matched to a gene: 10. From germline, CDR1 is SGHRS and CDR2 YFSETQ. This CDR3 contains 15 residues.

As regards this clone: The sample holds other DNA sequences that translate to the same CDR3. The chain joins TRBV30 to TRBJ2-2, with D perhaps TRBD1 (6 bases). Trimming took off 3 bases at V and 5 bases at J, with 13 bases between the two ends. The germline V gene has CDR1 GTSNPN and CDR2 SVGIG (reference sequence). The CDR3 is 14 residues long. CDR3 nucleotides: TGTGCCTGGAGGCTCAGGGGAAGAACCGGGGAGCTGTTTTTT. Translated, it gives CAWRLRGRTGELFF.

CDR3 bases: TGCGCCAGTTCACAGGGCCCGGACTATGGCTACACCTTC. It codes for CASSQGPDYGYTF. The rearrangement links TRBV10-1 to TRBJ1-2; tentatively, D is TRBD1 (6 bases). Germline CDR1 reads WNHNN; CDR2 reads SYGVQD (reference sequence). CDR3 size: 13 residues. Trimming removed 9 bases at V and 3 bases at J, with 14 bases between.

The chain employs TRBV3-1 (or the pseudogene TRBV3-2) and TRBJ1-2; TRBD1 is a possible D gene (5 bases). V shed 0 bases and J shed 4 bases, with 15 bases lying between them. From germline, CDR1 is LGHDT and CDR2 YNNKEL (reference sequence). CDR3 length: 16 residues. CDR3 loop: CASSQDRTGVIYGYTF. The DNA of the CDR3 is TGTGCCAGCAGCCAAGATCGAACAGGAGTGATCTATGGCTACACCTTC.

The table lists this clone with a few counts. This chain uses TRBV5-4 with TRBJ1-4, with 7 bases matching TRBD1. Per the germline V gene, CDR1 is SGHNT and CDR2 is YYREEE (reference sequence). The CDR3 extends over 14 amino acids. V was clipped by 4 bases and J by 7 bases; unmatched bases: 7. This CDR3 is CASSDGGQIEKLFF. The CDR3 coding sequence is TGTGCCAGCAGCGATGGGGGACAGATTGAAAAACTGTTTTTT.

This clone was seen ten or more times. The chain combines TRBV3-1 (or the pseudogene TRBV3-2) with TRBJ1-3; 7 nucleotides line up with TRBD1. With V trimmed by 6 bases and J by 2 bases, 4 bases remained unmatched. The CDR3 covers 14 residues. CDR1 is LGHDT and CDR2 is YNNKEL in the germline V gene (reference sequence). CDR3 sequence: CASSRQGTGNTIYF. The CDR3 nucleotides read TGTGCCAGCAGTCGACAGGGAACTGGAAACACCATATATTTT.

The V call is TRBV2, the J call TRBJ1-1; unclear D gene. The CDR3 contains 16 residues. The germline gives CDR1 SNHLY, CDR2 FYNNEI. V lost 5 bases to trimming and J lost 4 bases, with 20 bases between them. CDR3 in amino acids: CASSLGYQDGGTEAFF. The CDR3 region has the DNA TGTGCCAGCAGTTTGGGGTATCAGGACGGAGGCACTGAAGCTTTCTTT.

CDR3 in amino acids: CASSPGDYPGTDTQYF. The CDR3 DNA is TGTGCCAGCAGCCCAGGGGACTACCCAGGCACAGATACGCAGTATTTT. The genes are TRBV9 and TRBJ2-3, with a possible D match to TRBD2 (7 bases). The CDR3 totals 16 residues. V shed 4 bases and J shed 1 base, with 16 bases lying between them. Germline V lookup: CDR1 SGDLS, CDR2 YYNGEE.

The chain employs TRBV6-5 and TRBJ1-2; tentative D call: TRBD1 (5 bases). With 4 bases removed from V and 6 bases from J, the gap between germline ends came to 15 bases. CDR3 length: 14 amino acids. Germline values: CDR1 MNHEY, CDR2 SVGAGI. CDR3 loop: CASSSHQGGNGYTF. The CDR3 DNA reads TGTGCCAGCAGTTCCCACCAGGGAGGCAATGGCTACACCTTC.

V gene TRBV10-2 combines with J gene TRBJ1-4, with D perhaps TRBD1 (6 bases). The CDR3 is made up of 15 amino acids. V was shortened by 5 bases and J by 4 bases, with 14 bases between the two germline ends. Germline V gene lookup returns CDR1 WSHSY and CDR2 SAAADI. The CDR3 bases are TGCGCCAGCAGTCGTACTCAGGACAGTAATGAAAAACTGTTTTTT. Translating it yields CASSRTQDSNEKLFF.

The chain links TRBV2 to TRBJ2-3; 10 bases align to TRBD2. CDR1 SNHLY and CDR2 FYNNEI come from the germline V gene. There are 13 residues in the CDR3. The V gene end was trimmed by 4 bases and the J gene end by 8 bases; junction bases not matched to a gene: 3. In nucleotides, the CDR3 is TGTGCCAGCAGTGCCATAGCGGGAGGTACGCAGTATTTT. Amino acids: CASSAIAGGTQYF.

CDR3 sequence: CASKQGEAFF. CDR3 nucleotide sequence: TGTGCCAGCAAACAGGGTGAAGCTTTCTTT. This chain uses TRBV28 with TRBJ1-1; maybe TRBD1 (6 bases). Deletions cut 7 bases from V and 7 bases from J, with 7 bases between. Germline V lookup: CDR1 MDHEN, CDR2 SYDVKM. The CDR3 consists of 10 residues.

The rearrangement uses TRBV15 and TRBJ1-2, with 8 bases identical to TRBD1. CDR3 size: 15 residues. Losses at the gene ends were 0 bases for V and 4 bases for J; bases not matched to a gene: 4. CDR1 LNHNV and CDR2 YYDKDF come from the germline V gene (reference sequence). CDR3 amino acids: CATSRDPGGSYGYTF. In DNA form, the CDR3 reads TGTGCCACCAGCAGAGATCCAGGGGGCAGCTATGGCTACACCTTC.

This clone was picked up one time. In nucleotides, the CDR3 is TGTGCCAGCAGTCCGACTGGACTAGCGGGAGGGGAGCTGTTTTTT. Translation gives CASSPTGLAGGELFF. The chain couples TRBV6-5 to TRBJ2-2; 12 positions match TRBD2. Losses at the gene ends were 5 bases for V and 8 bases for J; bases not matched to a gene: 6. This CDR3 comprises 15 residues. CDR1 MNHEY and CDR2 SVGAGI come from the germline V gene.

The CDR3 spells CASSASGTGFLETQYF. CDR3 nucleotides: TGTGCCAGCAGCGCCTCCGGGACAGGGTTTCTAGAGACCCAGTACTTC. The chain combines TRBV9 with TRBJ2-5; 9 bases map to TRBD1. This CDR3 has 16 residues. Germline CDR1 reads SGDLS; CDR2 reads YYNGEE. Trimming at V came to 3 bases and at J to 4 bases, leaving 10 bases not matched to a gene.

This clone was counted between two and nine times. The V and J genes are TRBV28 and TRBJ2-1, with 16 nucleotides matching TRBD2. V gave up 5 bases and J gave up 0 bases; unmatched junction bases: 10. The CDR3 runs 20 residues. The germline V gene has CDR1 MDHEN and CDR2 SYDVKM. CDR3 region: CASSPVGLAGGGSSYNEQFF. CDR3 nucleotides: TGTGCCAGCAGTCCCGTGGGACTAGCGGGAGGGGGGAGCTCCTACAATGAGCAGTTCTTC.